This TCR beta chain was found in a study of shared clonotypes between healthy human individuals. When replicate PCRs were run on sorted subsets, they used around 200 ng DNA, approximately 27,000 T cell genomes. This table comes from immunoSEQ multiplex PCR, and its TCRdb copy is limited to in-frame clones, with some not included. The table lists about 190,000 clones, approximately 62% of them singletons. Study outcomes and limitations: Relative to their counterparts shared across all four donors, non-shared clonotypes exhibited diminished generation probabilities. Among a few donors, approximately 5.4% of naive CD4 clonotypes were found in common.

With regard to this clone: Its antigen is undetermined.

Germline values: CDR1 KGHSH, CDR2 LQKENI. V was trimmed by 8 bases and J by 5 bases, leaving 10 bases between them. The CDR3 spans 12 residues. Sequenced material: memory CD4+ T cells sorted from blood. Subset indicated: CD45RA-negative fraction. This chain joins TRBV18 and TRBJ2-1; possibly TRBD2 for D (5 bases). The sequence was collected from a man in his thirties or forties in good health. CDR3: CASGTGNNEQFF. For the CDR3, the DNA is TGTGCCAGCGGCACGGGGAACAATGAGCAGTTCTTC. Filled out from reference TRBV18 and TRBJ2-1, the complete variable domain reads NAGVMQNPRHLVRRRGQEARLRCSPMKGHSHVYWYRQLPEEGLKFMVYLQKENIIDESGMPKERFSAEFPKEGPSILRIQQVVRGDSAAYFCASGTGNNEQFFGPGTRLTVL.